The clone carrying this TCR beta chain was counted ten times or more. Its antigen is unknown. These data are taken from a study of T-cell reconstitution after alpha-beta-depleted transplantation in children. The CDR3 spans 15 residues. J lost 5 bases, V lost 5 bases, and 4 bases had no gene match. Looked up from germline, CDR1 is MDHEN and CDR2 is SYDVKM. TCRbeta library preparation incorporated unique molecular identifiers. TCRdb reprocessed the PCR reads with MiXCR, giving one entry per CDR3 protein. The data show over 45,000 distinct CDR3 sequences, around 5.9% seen once. Study results and limitations: The main origin of T-cell counts and diversity one year after transplant was newly produced T cells.

Sequenced here: PBMCs, mostly from graft donor cells, sampled 60 days after TCRalphabeta/CD19-depleted stem cell transplant. The source is a female patient aged 2-10 years who had a stem cell transplant for aplastic anemia, so the T cells may come from the graft donor. V usage is TRBV28 and J usage is TRBJ1-6; 9 bases are a match to TRBD1. CDR3 DNA: TGTGCCAGCAGTCGACGGGACAGGGATAATTCACCCCTCCACTTT. Residues: CASSRRDRDNSPLHF.